These 26 T cell receptor beta chains were sequenced from one sample in a study of T cells in Graves' hyperthyroidism and ophthalmopathy. Amplified regions were TCR beta CDR3 sequences from RNA transcripts. Initially, a first-round RT-PCR of the TCR CDR3 employed the HTBI primer set. TCRdb re-analysed the multiplex PCR reads in MiXCR, keeping a single row per CDR3 protein. The sample includes fewer than 350,000 distinct CDR3 sequences, less than 20% of them seen just once. Sequencing was carried out using blood. The source is a woman aged 40 to 49 with Graves' ophthalmopathy.

This clonotype was seen ten or more times. The chain recombines TRBV7-2 with TRBJ2-4, with TRBD2 matching 9 bases. With V trimmed by 4 bases and J by 0 bases, 7 bases remained unmatched. CDR1 is SGHTA and CDR2 is FQGNSA in the germline V gene. The CDR3 consists of 17 residues. CDR3 in amino acids: CASSYPTSGLAKNIQYF. In nucleotides, the CDR3 is TGTGCCAGCAGCTACCCCACTAGCGGGCTAGCCAAAAACATTCAGTACTTC.

This clonotype turned up a few times. The CDR3 reads CASSPWTGTEQYF. The CDR3 DNA reads TGTGCCAGCAGTCCTTGGACAGGGACCGAGCAGTACTTC. This chain joins TRBV6-2 or TRBV6-3 and TRBJ2-7, with 8 bases matching TRBD1. The CDR3 length is 13 residues. Germline trimming cut 5 bases from V and 6 bases from J; bases unmatched to any gene: 6. CDR1 MNHEY and CDR2 SVGEGT come from the germline V gene.

This clonotype was observed at least ten times. The chain is built from TRBV3-1 and TRBJ2-4; D is tentatively TRBD1 or TRBD2 (5 bases each). The germline CDR1 and CDR2 sequences are LGHDT and YNNKEL (reference sequence). The CDR3 consists of 13 residues. Trimming shortened V by 4 bases and J by 11 bases, and 15 bases separated the two germline ends. In DNA form, the CDR3 reads TGTGCCAGCAGCCTCAGGGATGTGGGGGTTCAGTACTTC. Its protein is CASSLRDVGVQYF.

This clonotype was seen many times. The V and J genes are TRBV19 and TRBJ2-5; D is ambiguous. Trimming stripped 3 bases from V and 5 bases from J, with 16 bases between. Germline values: CDR1 LNHDA, CDR2 SQIVND (reference sequence). The CDR3 totals 15 residues. This chain's CDR3 is CASSIMANRRETQYF. The DNA for the CDR3 is TGTGCCAGTAGTATTATGGCAAATCGACGGGAGACCCAGTACTTC.

This clonotype has at least ten counts. V usage is TRBV20-1 and J usage is TRBJ2-7; 11 bases align to TRBD2. V was clipped by 2 bases and J by 1 base; unmatched bases: 10. Germline CDR1 DFQATT, CDR2 SNEGSKA (reference sequence). This CDR3 is 17 amino acids long. CDR3 in amino acids: CSARFFRLAGMSYEQYF. CDR3 nucleotides: TGCAGTGCTAGATTCTTTAGACTAGCGGGGATGTCCTACGAGCAGTACTTC.

This clonotype was counted at least ten times. This chain connects TRBV30 to TRBJ2-7; D is perhaps TRBD1 (6 bases). V lost 1 base, J lost 7 bases, and 14 bases lay in between. The CDR3 is 13 residues long. Per the germline V gene, CDR1 is GTSNPN and CDR2 is SVGIG (reference sequence). In DNA, the CDR3 is TGTGCCTGGAGTGCAAGGACAGCTGAAGAGCAGTACTTC. This encodes CAWSARTAEEQYF.

This clonotype has at least ten counts. The J gene is TRBJ2-7, the V gene TRBV29-1; D is possibly TRBD2 (5 bases). There are 14 residues in the CDR3. The germline V gene encodes CDR1 SQVTM and CDR2 ANQGSEA. V was pared by 2 bases and J by 6 bases, with 17 bases between. For the CDR3, the DNA is TGCAGCGTTGAACTCGGACTCCAGTTGGGCGAGCAGTACTTC. It is translated as CSVELGLQLGEQYF.

The chain uses TRBV28 and TRBJ1-1, with D unclear. With 8 bases removed from V and 4 bases from J, the gap between germline ends came to 20 bases. Germline CDR1 is MDHEN and CDR2 is SYDVKM. The CDR3 totals 15 residues. CDR3 coding DNA: TGTGCCAGCCTTAGGCCAAAGGGCTTGAGCACTGAAGCTTTCTTT. It encodes CASLRPKGLSTEAFF.

This clonotype was seen repeatedly, ten times or more. The chain combines TRBV24-1 with TRBJ1-5; D not certain. V was trimmed by 4 bases and J by 1 base, leaving 7 bases between them. This CDR3 has 14 residues. The germline V gene encodes CDR1 KGHDR and CDR2 SFDVKD. The CDR3 here is CATSEWGSNQPQHF. CDR3 in DNA: TGTGCCACCAGTGAGTGGGGAAGCAATCAGCCCCAGCATTTT.

This clonotype was observed at least ten times. The chain carries TRBV30 and TRBJ2-5, with unresolved D. Trimming stripped 4 bases from V and 4 bases from J, with 16 bases between. Germline CDR1 and CDR2: GTSNPN and SVGIG (reference sequence). CDR3 length: 14 residues. CDR3 sequence: CAWTSLEFRETQYF. CDR3 coding DNA: TGTGCCTGGACCAGCTTAGAGTTTCGAGAGACCCAGTACTTC.

This clonotype was detected ten times or more. The chain couples TRBV28 to TRBJ2-5; D perhaps matches TRBD2 (5 bases). Germline V gives CDR1 MDHEN, CDR2 SYDVKM. With 5 bases removed from V and 2 bases from J, the gap between germline ends came to 9 bases. The CDR3 has 13 residues. The CDR3 coding sequence is TGTGCCAGCAGTCGCCGGGAACAAGAGACCCAGTACTTC. Protein product: CASSRREQETQYF.

In this sample, this clonotype turned up many times. The rearrangement uses TRBV27 and TRBJ2-7; D is unresolved. CDR1 is MNHEY and CDR2 is SMNVEV in the germline V gene (reference sequence). The CDR3 loop spans 15 amino acids. V lost 6 bases, J lost 3 bases, and 18 bases lay in between. DNA of the CDR3: TGTGCCAGCAGAAAAGACAACCGGAACTACTACGAGCAGTACTTC. Protein: CASRKDNRNYYEQYF.

This clonotype has a count of ten or more. This chain uses TRBV2 with TRBJ1-3, with 9 bases that match TRBD1. The CDR3 is 14 amino acids. Germline-derived CDR1 and CDR2 are SNHLY and FYNNEI. With V trimmed by 5 bases and J by 5 bases, 4 bases remained unmatched. CDR3 amino acids: CASSKDRGRNTIYF. CDR3 nucleotide sequence: TGTGCCAGCAGTAAGGACAGGGGACGAAACACCATATATTTT.

The V and J genes are TRBV28 and TRBJ1-2; 8 bases align to TRBD1. This CDR3 contains 13 residues. Germline values: CDR1 MDHEN, CDR2 SYDVKM. V lost 4 bases and J lost 8; bases outside the gene matches: 6. CDR3 DNA: TGTGCCAGCAGTTCCCTGACAGGGGTAGGCTACACCTTC. Translated: CASSSLTGVGYTF.

This clonotype was observed a single time. Given a much more abundant clone one base away, this may be a read error. CDR3 loop: CDSSYSTGGRSPLHF. The CDR3 DNA follows: TGTGACAGCAGTTACTCGACCGGGGGACGGTCACCCCTCCACTTT. The V gene is TRBV6-2 or TRBV6-3, the J gene TRBJ1-6, with a weak D call TRBD1 (5 bases). Germline V gene lookup returns CDR1 MNHEY and CDR2 SVGEGT. The CDR3 consists of 15 residues.

This clonotype came up many times. The chain links TRBV10-3 to TRBJ2-5; either TRBD1 or TRBD2 may supply D (5 bases each). V lost 2 bases and J 5 bases, leaving 21 bases between the germline ends. This CDR3 contains 17 residues. Germline V gives CDR1 ENHRY, CDR2 SYGVKD. The CDR3 protein is CAISEPSWDQRAETQYF. Written as DNA, the CDR3 is TGTGCCATCAGTGAGCCATCCTGGGACCAACGGGCGGAGACCCAGTACTTC.

For this clonotype: A single base separates this from a much larger clone, so it may be a read error. The chain links TRBV20-1 to TRBJ1-1; D is possibly TRBD1 (6 bases). CDR3 length: 12 residues. CDR1 and CDR2 (germline): DFQATT, SNEGSKA (reference sequence). The CDR3 loop reads CSAGQPATEALF. For the CDR3, the DNA is TGCAGTGCTGGACAGCCAGCCACTGAAGCTCTCTTT.

This rearrangement joins TRBV11-2 to TRBJ1-3; D is perhaps TRBD1 (6 bases). Germline V gene lookup returns CDR1 SGHAT and CDR2 FQNNGV. V dropped 6 bases and J dropped 3 bases, with 18 bases sitting between them. The CDR3 contains 16 residues. The CDR3 region has the DNA TGTGCCAGCAGTTTTGGGGTCCCGACAGGTGGAAACACCATATATTTT. It yields the protein CASSFGVPTGGNTIYF.

This clonotype was counted many times. This rearrangement joins TRBV7-8 to TRBJ2-7, with 8 positions matching TRBD2. The CDR3 runs 15 residues. The germline V gene encodes CDR1 SGHVS and CDR2 FQNEAQ. J was trimmed by 3 bases and V by 5 bases; bases with no gene match: 9. The CDR3 DNA follows: TGTGCCAGCAGCCGGGGGGGCGGGAGTTACTACGAGCAGTACTTC. Translating it yields CASSRGGGSYYEQYF.

At least ten counts were recorded for this clonotype. The chain joins TRBV12-5 to TRBJ2-2, with D tentatively TRBD2 (5 bases). The CDR3 consists of 16 residues. The germline gives CDR1 LGHNT, CDR2 FRNRAP. Trimming pared 2 bases from V and 5 bases from J, leaving 15 bases between. CDR3 sequence reads: CASGLYTGTSTGELFF. The CDR3 nucleotides read TGTGCTAGTGGTTTGTACACGGGAACGTCGACCGGGGAGCTGTTTTTT.

Ten or more counts support this clonotype. The chain is built from TRBV3-1 and TRBJ1-2; D is uncertain. CDR1 and CDR2 from the germline V gene are LGHDT and YNNKEL (reference sequence). This CDR3 comprises 14 residues. Trimming took 1 base from V and 7 from J, leaving 13 bases between them. The CDR3 nucleotides read TGTGCCAGCAGCCAAGGGGTACTTCGTTTTGGCTACACCTTC. This encodes CASSQGVLRFGYTF.

The CDR3 protein is CASSPTGGLGFRYEQYF. In DNA form, the CDR3 reads TGTGCCAGCAGCCCGACAGGGGGCCTTGGGTTCCGATACGAGCAGTACTTC. V gene TRBV4-2 combines with J gene TRBJ2-7; 10 nucleotides agree with TRBD1. There are 17 residues in the CDR3. Trimming cost V 4 bases and J 4 bases; bases outside gene matches: 13. CDR1 LGHNA and CDR2 YNFKEQ come from the germline V gene.

This clonotype was recorded many times. V is TRBV28 and J is TRBJ2-5; tentatively, D is TRBD2 (7 bases). The V gene's germline CDR1 is MDHEN and CDR2 SYDVKM. The V gene lost 5 bases and the J gene lost 5 bases, with 24 bases spanning the gap. This CDR3 contains 17 residues. In DNA, the CDR3 is TGTGCCAGCAGTCAACCAAAAGGGGGGAGGGCCTATGAGACCCAGTACTTC. Translating it yields CASSQPKGGRAYETQYF.

The chain links TRBV6-1 to TRBJ1-5; no clear D. The CDR3 has 15 amino acids. The germline V gene encodes CDR1 MNHNS and CDR2 SASEGT. The V gene lost 2 bases and the J gene lost 3 bases, with 11 bases spanning the gap. CDR3 in amino acids: CASSENRGSNQPQHF. The CDR3 nucleotides are TGTGCCAGCAGTGAAAATCGGGGATCCAATCAGCCCCAGCATTTT.

The table lists this clonotype with many counts. The chain couples TRBV25-1 to TRBJ2-7; 11 bases are shared with TRBD1. The V and J ends lost 3 bases and 3 bases, in that order; junction bases with no gene match: 4. CDR3 length equals 15 residues. CDR1 and CDR2 (germline): MGHDK, SYGVNS. This CDR3 reads CASSDSGTGGYEQYF. Written as DNA, the CDR3 is TGTGCCAGCAGTGATTCCGGGACAGGGGGCTACGAGCAGTACTTC.

This clonotype has a count of ten or more. The rearrangement uses TRBV11-3 and TRBJ1-2; 12 bases match TRBD1. The CDR3 loop spans 16 amino acids. V shed 0 bases, J shed 4 bases, and the junction held 3 bases outside the gene matches. Germline V gene data show CDR1 as SGHNT and CDR2 as YENEEA. The chain's CDR3 is CASSLEPGQGAYGYTF. The CDR3, as DNA: TGTGCCAGCAGCTTAGAACCGGGACAGGGGGCCTATGGCTACACCTTC.